The 6 T cell receptor beta chains presented below share a single source sample, sequenced in a study of cytomegalovirus exposure and HLA in healthy donors. Primers included in the PCR were 60 Vbeta and 13 Jbeta primers. Data came from immunoSEQ multiplex PCR; TCRdb stores just in-frame clones and leaves some out. The sample consists of more than 85,000 clones, approximately 82% of them appearing once. The sample taken for sequencing was PBMCs. The receptor set was obtained from a man in his forties in good health and CMV-seronegative.

The chain carries TRBV7-6 and TRBJ2-5, with a possible D match to TRBD2 (6 bases). Germline CDR1 SGHVS, CDR2 FNYEAQ. The CDR3 contains 14 residues. V gave up 1 base and J gave up 5 bases, with 11 bases separating them. CDR3 bases: TGTGCCAGCAGCTTAGGCCCGGGGAGGGAGACCCAGTACTTC. Protein sequence: CASSLGPGRETQYF.

This chain links TRBV2 with TRBJ2-5; 8 bases line up with TRBD2. J lost 5 bases, V lost 4 bases, and 9 bases had no gene match. The CDR3 contains 15 residues. Germline V gene sequence: CDR1 SNHLY, CDR2 FYNNEI. CDR3 DNA sequence: TGTGCCAGCAGTGTATACGGGGGGGCCGGCGAGACCCAGTACTTC. Its protein is CASSVYGGAGETQYF.

The rearrangement uses TRBV18 and TRBJ2-7; 9 bases map to TRBD1. Losses at the gene ends were 3 bases for V and 5 bases for J; bases not matched to a gene: 2. Germline-derived CDR1 and CDR2 are KGHSH and LQKENI. The CDR3 contains 13 residues. CDR3 bases: TGTGCCAGCTCACCGGGACAGGGCGACGAGCAGTACTTC. Amino acid sequence: CASSPGQGDEQYF.

The chain uses TRBV14 and TRBJ2-1, with 9 positions matching TRBD2. CDR1 is SGHDN, CDR2 FVKESK, per germline. The V and J ends lost 4 bases and 4 bases, in that order; junction bases with no gene match: 5. The CDR3 is 15 amino acids. The DNA for the CDR3 is TGTGCCAGCAGCCTACGCGGGGGGGCGTACAATGAGCAGTTCTTC. Translated: CASSLRGGAYNEQFF.

The J gene is TRBJ2-7, the V gene TRBV18; D is perhaps TRBD1 (7 bases). This CDR3 region has 14 residues. CDR1 is KGHSH and CDR2 is LQKENI in the germline V gene. The V gene lost 3 bases and the J gene lost 4 bases, with 13 bases spanning the gap. The CDR3: CASSPPAGGYEQYF. CDR3 nucleotides: TGTGCCAGCTCACCCCCTGCAGGGGGGTACGAGCAGTACTTC.

The V gene is TRBV10-3, the J gene TRBJ2-7, with TRBD1 matching 8 bases. The V and J ends lost 3 bases and 2 bases, in that order; junction bases with no gene match: 9. CDR3 size: 16 residues. CDR1 is ENHRY and CDR2 is SYGVKD in the germline V gene. The CDR3 sequence: CAISDIGTGVPYEQYF. For the CDR3, the DNA is TGTGCCATCAGTGACATTGGGACAGGTGTACCCTACGAGCAGTACTTC.